The entry that follows covers one TCR beta chain sequence. This entry comes from a study of blood T cell repertoires in COVID-19. The CDR3 has 14 residues. CDR1 is SGHVS and CDR2 is FQNEAQ in the germline V gene. J gave up 5 bases and V 5 bases, and 5 bases lay outside the gene matches. Profiling relied on immunoSEQ multiplex PCR, and the TCRdb table lists in-frame clones only, not all of them. The sample holds some 60,000 clones, roughly 92% seen once. The receptor was isolated from a human donor in a cohort sampled during active COVID-19. The chain joins TRBV7-8 to TRBJ2-5; 10 positions agree with TRBD2. Material: peripheral blood. CDR3 sequence (DNA): TGTGCCAGCAGCCGAGCGGGGGGGGGCGAGACCCAGTACTTC. Translated, it gives CASSRAGGGETQYF.